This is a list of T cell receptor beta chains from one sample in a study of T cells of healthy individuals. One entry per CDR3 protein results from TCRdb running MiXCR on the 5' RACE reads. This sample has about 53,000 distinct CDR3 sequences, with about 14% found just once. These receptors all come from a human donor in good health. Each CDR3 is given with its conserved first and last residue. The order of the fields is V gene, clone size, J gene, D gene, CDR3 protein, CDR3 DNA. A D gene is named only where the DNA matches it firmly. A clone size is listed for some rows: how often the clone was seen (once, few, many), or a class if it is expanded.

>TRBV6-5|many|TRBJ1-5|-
CASSTSRIHYSNQPQHF
TGTGCCAGCAGTACCAGCCGAATCCATTATAGCAATCAGCCCCAGCATTTT
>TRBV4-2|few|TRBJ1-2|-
CASRLQGVGEGYTF
TGTGCCAGCAGGTTACAGGGAGTTGGTGAGGGCTACACCTTC
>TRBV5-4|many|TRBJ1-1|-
CASSPPRGGNTEAFF
TGTGCCAGCAGCCCCCCCAGGGGAGGGAACACTGAAGCTTTCTTT
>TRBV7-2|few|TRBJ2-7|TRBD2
CASSDGLGPYEQYF
TGTGCCAGCAGCGACGGACTAGGCCCCTACGAGCAGTACTTC
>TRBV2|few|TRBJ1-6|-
CASNRGATNSPLHF
TGTGCCAGCAATCGGGGGGCAACTAATTCACCCCTCCACTTT
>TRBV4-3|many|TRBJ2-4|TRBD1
CASSQDSTGQGKNIQYF
TGCGCCAGCAGCCAAGATTCGACAGGACAGGGGAAAAACATTCAGTACTTC
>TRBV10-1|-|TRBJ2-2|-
CASGGGPNTGELFF
TGCGCCAGCGGAGGAGGGCCGAACACCGGGGAGCTGTTTTTT
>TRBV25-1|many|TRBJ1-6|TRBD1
CASSELGTGDNSPLHF
TGTGCCAGCAGTGAATTAGGGACAGGGGATAATTCACCCCTCCACTTT
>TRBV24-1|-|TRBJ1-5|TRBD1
CATSDSGTGKGQPQHF
TGTGCCACCAGTGATTCCGGGACAGGGAAGGGTCAGCCCCAGCATTTT
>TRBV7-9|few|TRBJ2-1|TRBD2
CASSQRTSGSIDEQFF
TGTGCCAGCAGCCAAAGGACTAGCGGGAGTATCGATGAGCAGTTCTTC
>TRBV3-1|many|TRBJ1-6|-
CASSQQSSYNSPLHF
TGTGCCAGCAGCCAACAGAGCTCCTATAATTCACCCCTCCACTTT
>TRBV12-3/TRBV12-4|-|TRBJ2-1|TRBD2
CASSFVRGAYNEQFF
TGTGCCAGCAGTTTTGTTCGGGGGGCCTACAATGAGCAGTTCTTC
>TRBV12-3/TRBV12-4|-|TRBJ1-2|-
CASSLRTGHYGYTF
TGTGCCAGCAGTTTGCGTACGGGCCACTATGGCTACACCTTC
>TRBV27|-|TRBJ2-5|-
CASSLIGRETQYF
TGTGCCAGCAGTTTAATAGGGCGAGAGACCCAGTACTTC
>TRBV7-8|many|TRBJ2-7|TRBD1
CASSPGTGAYEQYF
TGTGCCAGCAGCCCGGGGACAGGGGCCTACGAGCAGTACTTC
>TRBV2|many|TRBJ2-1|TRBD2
CASSDVGRTSNEQFF
TGTGCCAGCAGTGACGTCGGGAGGACGAGCAATGAGCAGTTCTTC
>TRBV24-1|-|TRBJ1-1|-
CATSRSVNTEAFF
TGTGCCACCAGTCGGTCGGTGAACACTGAAGCTTTCTTT
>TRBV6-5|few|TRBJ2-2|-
CASRLVGNTGELFF
TGTGCCAGCAGACTAGTCGGGAACACCGGGGAGCTGTTTTTT
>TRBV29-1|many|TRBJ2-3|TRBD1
CSVVGGYGDTQYF
TGCAGCGTTGTAGGGGGCTACGGAGATACGCAGTATTTT
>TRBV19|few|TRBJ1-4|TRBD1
CASSTRTGEVAFF
TGTGCCAGTAGTACGAGGACAGGGGAGGTTGCGTTTTTT
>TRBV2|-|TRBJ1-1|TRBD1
CATNDRGHTEAFF
TGTGCCACCAATGACAGGGGGCACACTGAAGCTTTCTTT
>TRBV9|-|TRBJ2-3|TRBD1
CASSQSGTGADTQYF
TGTGCCAGCAGCCAATCCGGGACAGGGGCAGATACGCAGTATTTT
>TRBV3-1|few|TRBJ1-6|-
CASSQDSGASPLHF
TGTGCCAGCAGCCAAGATAGCGGGGCTTCACCCCTCCACTTT
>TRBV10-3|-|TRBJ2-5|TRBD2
CAISRRGGGSMETQYF
TGTGCCATCAGTCGACGGGGGGGGGGCAGTATGGAGACCCAGTACTTC
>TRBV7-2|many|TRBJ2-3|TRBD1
CASSFRQGADTQYF
TGTGCCAGCAGCTTCCGACAGGGGGCGGATACGCAGTATTTT
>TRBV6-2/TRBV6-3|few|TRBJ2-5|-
CASIGPKTGETQYF
TGTGCCAGCATAGGCCCCAAGACCGGAGAGACCCAGTACTTC
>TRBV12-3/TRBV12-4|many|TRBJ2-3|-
CASSSLHREGRYF
TGTGCCAGCAGTTCACTACACAGGGAGGGAAGGTATTTT
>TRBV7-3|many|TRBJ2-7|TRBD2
CASSLGAGGHEQYF
TGTGCCAGCAGCTTAGGGGCGGGGGGCCACGAGCAGTACTTC
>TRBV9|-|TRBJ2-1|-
CASSPTESSYNEQFF
TGTGCCAGCAGCCCTACTGAGAGCTCCTACAATGAGCAGTTCTTC
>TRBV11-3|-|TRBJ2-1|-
CASSLDGDKTSEQFF
TGTGCCAGCAGCTTAGATGGGGACAAAACGAGTGAGCAGTTCTTC
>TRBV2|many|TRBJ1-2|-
CASSESHRAMGYTF
TGTGCCAGCAGTGAAAGCCACCGTGCTATGGGGTACACCTTC
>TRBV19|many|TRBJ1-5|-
CASSLGNQPQHF
TGTGCCAGTAGTCTGGGCAATCAGCCCCAGCATTTT
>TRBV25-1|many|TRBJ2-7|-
CASRDGAGLWDEQYF
TGTGCCAGCAGGGACGGGGCAGGCCTTTGGGACGAGCAGTACTTC
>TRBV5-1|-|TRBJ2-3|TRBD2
CASSAGLAAHPYSSTDTQYF
TGCGCCAGCAGCGCCGGACTAGCGGCGCACCCTTACAGTAGCACAGATACGCAGTATTTT
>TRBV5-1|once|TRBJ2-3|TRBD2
CASSPPGPGGTDTQYF
TGCGCCAGCAGCCCCCCCGGTCCGGGGGGGACAGATACGCAGTATTTT
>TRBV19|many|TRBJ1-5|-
CASSGPFGQPQHF
TGTGCCAGTAGTGGCCCTTTCGGCCAGCCCCAGCATTTT
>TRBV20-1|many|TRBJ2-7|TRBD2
CSARGFASGRDGYEQYF
TGCAGTGCGAGGGGTTTTGCTAGCGGGAGGGACGGGTACGAGCAGTACTTC
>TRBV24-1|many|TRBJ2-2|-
CATHPRTGELFF
TGTGCCACCCACCCTAGGACCGGGGAGCTGTTTTTT
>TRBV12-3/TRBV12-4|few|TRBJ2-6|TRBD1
CASSGTGVTGANVLTF
TGTGCCAGCAGTGGGACAGGGGTTACTGGGGCCAACGTCCTGACTTTC
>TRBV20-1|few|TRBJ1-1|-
CSARDRLVETEAFF
TGCAGTGCTAGAGATCGGTTAGTGGAAACTGAAGCTTTCTTT
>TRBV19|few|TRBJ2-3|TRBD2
CASSTGLITDTQYF
TGTGCCAGTAGTACGGGACTAATCACAGATACGCAGTATTTT
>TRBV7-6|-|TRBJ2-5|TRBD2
CASSLLSGEGETQYF
TGTGCCAGCAGCTTATTATCGGGGGAGGGTGAGACCCAGTACTTC
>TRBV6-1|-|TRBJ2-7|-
CASSPRGSYEQYF
TGTGCCAGCAGCCCCAGGGGCTCCTACGAGCAGTACTTC
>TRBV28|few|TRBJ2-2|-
CASSFSNWGSGELFF
TGTGCCAGCAGTTTCTCGAATTGGGGGTCCGGGGAGCTGTTTTTT
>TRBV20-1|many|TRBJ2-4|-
CSARDPRIPMDIQYF
TGCAGTGCTAGAGATCCCCGAATCCCGATGGACATTCAGTACTTC
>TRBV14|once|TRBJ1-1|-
CASRLHPNTEAFF
TGTGCCAGCAGACTACACCCGAACACTGAAGCTTTCTTT
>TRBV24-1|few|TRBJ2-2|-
CATSLNTGELFF
TGTGCCACCAGTTTGAACACCGGGGAGCTGTTTTTT
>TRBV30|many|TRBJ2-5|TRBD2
CAWSLIAGTAETQYF
TGTGCCTGGAGCCTTATAGCGGGAACGGCAGAGACCCAGTACTTC
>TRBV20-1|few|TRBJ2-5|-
CSAPPSTDQQETQYF
TGCAGTGCTCCCCCATCGACAGACCAACAAGAGACCCAGTACTTC
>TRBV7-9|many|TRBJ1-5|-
CASSPVGPQPQHF
TGTGCCAGCAGCCCGGTAGGGCCTCAGCCCCAGCATTTT
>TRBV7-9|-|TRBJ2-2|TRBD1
CASRFTGGGTGTGELFF
TGTGCCAGCAGATTCACAGGGGGAGGTACCGGCACCGGGGAGCTGTTTTTT
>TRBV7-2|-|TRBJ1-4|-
CASSLGRGREKLFF
TGTGCCAGCAGCTTAGGCAGGGGCCGCGAGAAACTGTTTTTT
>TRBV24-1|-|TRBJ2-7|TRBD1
CATRDRGGYEQYF
TGTGCCACCAGAGACAGGGGTGGCTACGAGCAGTACTTC